The clone carrying this T cell receptor (beta chain) appeared a single time. Profiled with immunoSEQ multiplex PCR; TCRdb holds only in-frame clones, not every one. This table has 130,000 or so clones, 94% appearing once. These data are taken from a study of control samples from healthy donors and cancer patients. Per the germline V gene, CDR1 is LGHDT and CDR2 is YNNKEL (reference sequence). The CDR3 has 13 residues. Trimming left V 1 base short and J 7 bases short, with 8 bases between. What was sequenced was blood. The genes are TRBV3-1 (or the pseudogene TRBV3-2) and TRBJ2-1; possible D gene TRBD2, 5 bases. This receptor was taken from a man aged 35 to 55 in good health. The CDR3 reads CASSQGLANEQFF. In nucleotides, the CDR3 is TGTGCCAGCAGCCAAGGTTTAGCGAATGAGCAGTTCTTC.